This TCR beta chain emerged from a study of blood T cell repertoires in COVID-19. Study overall: T cells, B-cell-depleted T cells, or PBMCs provided the cDNA or gDNA that served as material.

Source study methods: Reference gene primer amplification yielded estimated nucleated cell counts. Only in-frame clones appear in the TCRdb table, and some are missing; sequencing was by immunoSEQ multiplex PCR. V and J calls and clone size are copied from that table; D and trimming were computed from the DNA. The sample lists roughly 230,000 clones; roughly 87% were seen once. V was shortened by 5 bases and J by 0 bases, with 8 bases between the two germline ends. CDR3 length equals 14 residues. Germline V gene sequence: CDR1 SGDLS, CDR2 YYNGEE. This TCR came from a woman aged 40 to 50 who had recovered from COVID-19. Input material: peripheral blood. The V call is TRBV9, the J call TRBJ2-2; perhaps TRBD2 as D (6 bases). The CDR3 is CASSGGANTGELFF. CDR3 DNA: TGTGCCAGCAGTGGCGGGGCGAACACCGGGGAGCTGTTTTTT.